Reported below is one T cell receptor (beta chain). The antigen remains unidentified. The CDR3 has 16 amino acids. The V segment lost 2 bases and the J segment 4 bases; nucleotides outside the gene matches: 8. Germline loops: CDR1 SGHTA, CDR2 FQGTGA. The PCR contained 60 Vbeta and 13 Jbeta primers. Assay used: immunoSEQ multiplex PCR; TCRdb lists only in-frame clones, some missing. Of about 210,000 clones listed, more than 75% were seen once; the top ten hold roughly 6%. This sample is part of a study of cytomegalovirus exposure and HLA in healthy donors. Overall study results and limits: Productive rates of about 87% or about 30% were seen for most TCR beta V segments in an earlier analysis. Roughly even sequencing depth across donors was the assumption behind the presence/absence analyses. Among donors in an Asian-associated ancestry cluster, a later analysis reportedly found fewer N-insertions than the roughly 700-donor mean. Indistinguishable V segments such as TRBV6-2 and TRBV6-3 were excluded.

J is TRBJ2-1 and V is TRBV7-3, with TRBD2 matching over 7 bases. The specimen sequenced was PBMCs. The clonotype comes from a man aged 40-49 years in good health and CMV-seropositive. CDR3 nucleotides: TGTGCCAGCAGCTTAGGGGTTAGCGGGCCTTACAATGAGCAGTTCTTC. The encoded protein is CASSLGVSGPYNEQFF.